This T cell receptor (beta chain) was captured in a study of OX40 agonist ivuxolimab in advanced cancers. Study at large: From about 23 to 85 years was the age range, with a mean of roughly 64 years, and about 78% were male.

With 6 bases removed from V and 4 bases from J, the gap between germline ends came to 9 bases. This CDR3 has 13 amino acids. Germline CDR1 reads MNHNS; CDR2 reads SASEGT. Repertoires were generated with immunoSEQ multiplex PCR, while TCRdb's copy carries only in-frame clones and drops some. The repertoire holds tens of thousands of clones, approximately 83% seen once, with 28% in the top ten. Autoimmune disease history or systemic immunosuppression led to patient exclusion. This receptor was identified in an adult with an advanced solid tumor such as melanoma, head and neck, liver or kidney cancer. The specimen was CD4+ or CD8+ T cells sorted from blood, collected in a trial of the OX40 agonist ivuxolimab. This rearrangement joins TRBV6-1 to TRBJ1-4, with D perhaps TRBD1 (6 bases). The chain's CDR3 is CASRDRLNEKLFF. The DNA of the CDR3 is TGTGCCAGCAGGGACAGACTTAATGAAAAACTGTTTTTT.